This T cell receptor beta chain emerged from a study of shared clonotypes between healthy human individuals. This CDR3 has 13 amino acids. The germline gives CDR1 MNHEY, CDR2 SVGAGI. V was trimmed by 5 bases and J by 3 bases, leaving 9 bases between them. Healthy HIV-negative adults with no recent acute infections or vaccinations were recruited as donors. This table comes from immunoSEQ multiplex PCR, and its TCRdb copy is limited to in-frame clones, with some not included. This table has about a million clones, approximately 76% appearing once. Source material: memory CD4+ T cells sorted from blood. Subset in this sample: CD45RA-negative fraction. The source of this sequence is a young man in good health. The genes are TRBV6-5 and TRBJ2-3; perhaps TRBD2 as D (6 bases). The CDR3 sequence is CASSKLATDTQYF. The CDR3 bases are TGTGCCAGCAGTAAACTAGCAACAGATACGCAGTATTTT.